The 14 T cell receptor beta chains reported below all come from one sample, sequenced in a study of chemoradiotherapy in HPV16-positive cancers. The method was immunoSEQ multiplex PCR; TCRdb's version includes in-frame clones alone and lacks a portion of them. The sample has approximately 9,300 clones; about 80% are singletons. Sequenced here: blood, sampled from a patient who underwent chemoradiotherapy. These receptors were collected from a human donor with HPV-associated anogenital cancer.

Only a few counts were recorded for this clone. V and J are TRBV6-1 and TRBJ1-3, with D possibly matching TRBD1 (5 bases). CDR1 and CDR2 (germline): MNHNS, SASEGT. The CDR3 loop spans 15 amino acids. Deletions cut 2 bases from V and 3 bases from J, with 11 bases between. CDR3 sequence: CASSEPQGSGNTIYF. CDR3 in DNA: TGTGCCAGCAGTGAACCGCAGGGAAGTGGAAACACCATATATTTT.

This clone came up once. CDR3 sequence: CASSQYRSPLHF. The CDR3 region has the DNA TGCGCCAGCAGCCAATATCGCTCACCCCTCCACTTT. The V and J genes are TRBV4-3 and TRBJ1-6; D is unclear. Germline V lookup: CDR1 LGHNA, CDR2 YSLEER. With 2 bases removed from V and 10 bases from J, the gap between germline ends came to 6 bases. This CDR3 contains 12 residues.

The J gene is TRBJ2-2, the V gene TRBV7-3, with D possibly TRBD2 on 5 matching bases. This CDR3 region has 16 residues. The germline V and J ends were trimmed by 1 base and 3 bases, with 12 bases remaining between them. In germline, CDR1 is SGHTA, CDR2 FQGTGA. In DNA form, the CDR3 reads TGTGCCAGCAGCTTAAACGGGCCCGGGGACACCGGGGAGCTGTTTTTT. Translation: CASSLNGPGDTGELFF.

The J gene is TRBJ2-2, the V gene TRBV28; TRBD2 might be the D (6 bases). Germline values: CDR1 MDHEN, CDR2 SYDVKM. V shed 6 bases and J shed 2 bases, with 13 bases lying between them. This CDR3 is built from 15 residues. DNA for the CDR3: TGTGCCAGCAGGTACGGGGGATATAACACCGGGGAGCTGTTTTTT. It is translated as CASRYGGYNTGELFF. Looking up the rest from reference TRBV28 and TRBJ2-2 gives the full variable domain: DVKVTQSSRYLVKRTGEKVFLECVQDMDHENMFWYRQDPGLGLRLIYFSYDVKMKEKGDIPEGYSVSREKKERFSLILESASTNQTSMYLCASRYGGYNTGELFFGEGSRLTVL.

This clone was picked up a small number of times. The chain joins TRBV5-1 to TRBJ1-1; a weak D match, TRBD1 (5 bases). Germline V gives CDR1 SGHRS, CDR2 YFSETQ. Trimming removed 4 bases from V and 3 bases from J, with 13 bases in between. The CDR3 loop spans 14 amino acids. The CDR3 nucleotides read TGCGCCAGCAGCAGGGAGGGGTGGGACACTGAAGCTTTCTTT. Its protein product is CASSREGWDTEAFF.

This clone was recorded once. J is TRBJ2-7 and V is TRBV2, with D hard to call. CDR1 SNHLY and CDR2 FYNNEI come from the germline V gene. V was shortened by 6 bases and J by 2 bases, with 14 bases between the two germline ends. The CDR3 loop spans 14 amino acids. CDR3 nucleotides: TGTGCCAGCAGCTGGGGTCTGGTTACCTACGAGCAGTACTTC. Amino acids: CASSWGLVTYEQYF. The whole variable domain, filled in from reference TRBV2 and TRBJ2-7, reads EPEVTQTPSHQVTQMGQEVILRCVPISNHLYFYWYRQILGQKVEFLVSFYNNEISEKSEIFDDQFSVERPDGSNFTLKIRSTKLEDSAMYFCASSWGLVTYEQYFGPGTRLTVT.

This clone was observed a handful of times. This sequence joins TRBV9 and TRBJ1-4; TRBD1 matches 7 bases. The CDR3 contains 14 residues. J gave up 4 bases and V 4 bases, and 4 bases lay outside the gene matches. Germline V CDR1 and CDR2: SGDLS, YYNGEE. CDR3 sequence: CASSLTGRNEKLFF. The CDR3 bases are TGTGCCAGCAGCTTGACAGGGCGTAATGAAAAACTGTTTTTT. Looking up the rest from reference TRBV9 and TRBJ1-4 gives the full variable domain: DSGVTQTPKHLITATGQRVTLRCSPRSGDLSVYWYQQSLDQGLQFLIQYYNGEERAKGNILERFSAQQFPDLHSELNLSSLELGDSALYFCASSLTGRNEKLFFGSGTQLSVL.

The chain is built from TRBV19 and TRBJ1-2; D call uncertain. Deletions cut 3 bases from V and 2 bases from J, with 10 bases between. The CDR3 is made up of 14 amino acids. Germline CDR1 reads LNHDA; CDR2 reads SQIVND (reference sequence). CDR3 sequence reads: CASSISPGNYGYTF. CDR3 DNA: TGTGCCAGTAGTATTTCGCCAGGAAACTATGGCTACACCTTC.

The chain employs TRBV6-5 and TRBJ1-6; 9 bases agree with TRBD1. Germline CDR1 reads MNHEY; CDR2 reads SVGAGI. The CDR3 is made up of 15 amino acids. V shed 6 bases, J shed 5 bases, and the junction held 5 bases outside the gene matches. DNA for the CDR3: TGTGCCAGCAGACGCCGGGACAGGGATAATTCACCCCTCCACTTT. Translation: CASRRRDRDNSPLHF.

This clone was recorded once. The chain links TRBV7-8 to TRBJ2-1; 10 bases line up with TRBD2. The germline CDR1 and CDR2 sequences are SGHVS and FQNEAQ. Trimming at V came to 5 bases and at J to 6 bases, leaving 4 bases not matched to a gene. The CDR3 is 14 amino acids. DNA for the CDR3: TGTGCCAGCAGCCCCAGCGGGGGGGCCAATGAGCAGTTCTTC. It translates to CASSPSGGANEQFF. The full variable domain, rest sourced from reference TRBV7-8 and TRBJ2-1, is GAGVSQSPRYKVAKRGQDVALRCDPISGHVSLFWYQQALGQGPEFLTYFQNEAQLDKSGLPSDRFFAERPEGSVSTLKIQRTQQEDSAVYLCASSPSGGANEQFFGPGTRLTVL.

CDR3 protein: CASSSQGTGYGYTF. CDR3 coding DNA: TGCGCCAGCAGCTCACAAGGGACAGGCTATGGCTACACCTTC. V is TRBV5-1 and J is TRBJ1-2; 8 bases are a match to TRBD1. V lost 3 bases and J lost 4; bases outside the gene matches: 5. There are 14 residues in the CDR3. Germline V lookup: CDR1 SGHRS, CDR2 YFSETQ.

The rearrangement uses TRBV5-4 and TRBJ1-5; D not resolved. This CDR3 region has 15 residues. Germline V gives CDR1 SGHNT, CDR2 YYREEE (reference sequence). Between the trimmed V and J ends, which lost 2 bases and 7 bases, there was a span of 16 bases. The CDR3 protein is CASSFGGDGTQPQHF. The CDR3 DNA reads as TGTGCCAGCAGCTTTGGTGGTGACGGAACCCAGCCCCAGCATTTT.

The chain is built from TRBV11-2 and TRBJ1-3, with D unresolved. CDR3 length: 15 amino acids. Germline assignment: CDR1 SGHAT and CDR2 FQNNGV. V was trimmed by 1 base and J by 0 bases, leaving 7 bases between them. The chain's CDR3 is CASSLVTHSGNTIYF. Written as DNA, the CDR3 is TGTGCCAGCAGCTTAGTGACCCACTCTGGAAACACCATATATTTT. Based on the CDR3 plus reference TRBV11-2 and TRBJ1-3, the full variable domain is EAGVAQSPRYKIIEKRQSVAFWCNPISGHATLYWYQQILGQGPKLLIQFQNNGVVDDSQLPKDRFSAERLKGVDSTLKIQPAKLEDSAVYLCASSLVTHSGNTIYFGEGSWLTVV.

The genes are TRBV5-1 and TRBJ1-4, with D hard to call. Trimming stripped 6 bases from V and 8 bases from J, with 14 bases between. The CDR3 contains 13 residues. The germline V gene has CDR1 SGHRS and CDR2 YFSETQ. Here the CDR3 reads CASTISVTEKLFF. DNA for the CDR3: TGCGCCAGCACGATATCAGTGACGGAAAAACTGTTTTTT.